The rows below give T cell receptor beta chains drawn from one sample of a study of shared clonotypes between healthy human individuals. Data came from immunoSEQ multiplex PCR; TCRdb stores just in-frame clones and leaves some out. The top ten hold 45% of the sample, which has more than 80,000 clones, less than 80% seen once. The sequenced sample consisted of memory CD8+ T cells sorted from blood. These receptors were taken from a man aged 25 to 40 in good health. Each CDR3 is given with its conserved first and last residue. D genes are given only for firm matches. Clone size is stated in some rows and not others, as once, few, many or a class when expanded.

J gene	D gene	V gene	clone size	CDR3 DNA	CDR3 protein
TRBJ1-1	NA	TRBV25-1	NA	TGTGCCAGCAGTGAATCTAGGGGTTTGACTGAAGCTTTCTTT	CASSESRGLTEAFF
TRBJ2-2	NA	TRBV29-1	NA	TGCAGCGTTGCAGGGGCCGACACCGGGGAGCTGTTTTTT	CSVAGADTGELFF
TRBJ2-7	NA	TRBV11-2	NA	TGTGCCAGCAGCATAGGGTACGGGGTGTGGGAGCAGTACTTC	CASSIGYGVWEQYF
TRBJ2-5	NA	TRBV6-9	few	TGTGCCAGCAGTTATGGTGGGAATGGACAGATACAAGAGACCCAGTACTTC	CASSYGGNGQIQETQYF
TRBJ1-4	NA	TRBV25-1	NA	TGTGCCAGCAGTGGTCGGACTGAAGGTAATGAAAAACTGTTTTTT	CASSGRTEGNEKLFF
TRBJ2-1	TRBD2	TRBV29-1	NA	TGCAGCGTTGAACGGGTGACTAGCGGGAGTTCCTACAATGAGCAGTTCTTC	CSVERVTSGSSYNEQFF
TRBJ1-3	TRBD1	TRBV30	once	TGTGCCTACAACCAGGGGGGCAACACCATATATTTT	CAYNQGGNTIYF
TRBJ1-5	NA	TRBV19	NA	TGTGCCAGTAGTATGGCAGCTTATAGCAATCAGCCCCAGCATTTT	CASSMAAYSNQPQHF
TRBJ2-1	NA	TRBV28	NA	TGTGCCAGCAGCCTTCTCCCCAATGAGCAGTTCTTC	CASSLLPNEQFF
TRBJ2-7	NA	TRBV6-5	NA	TGTGCCAGCAGCCGATCAGGAAACTACGAGCAGTACTTC	CASSRSGNYEQYF
TRBJ1-2	NA	TRBV18	few	TGTGCCAGCTCACAGAGCGGGACAAGAAACTATGGCTACACCTTC	CASSQSGTRNYGYTF
TRBJ2-1	NA	TRBV9	NA	TGTGCCAGCAGCGTAGGGTGGGCCGTCGGGAATGAGCAGTTCTTC	CASSVGWAVGNEQFF
TRBJ2-1	TRBD2	TRBV7-9	NA	TGTGCCAGCAGCGATACCGGGGGGAGCTCCTACAATGAGCAGTTCTTC	CASSDTGGSSYNEQFF
TRBJ2-7	NA	TRBV5-4	NA	TGTGCCAGCAGCTTGGGTGATAGCGGCTACGAGCAGTACTTC	CASSLGDSGYEQYF
TRBJ1-1	NA	TRBV4-1	NA	TGCGCCAGCAGCCAAGATCCGACCGGAGAAGCTTTCTTT	CASSQDPTGEAFF
TRBJ2-5	TRBD2	TRBV10-3	NA	TGTGCCATCAGTGAAGGAGCGGGAGTTCAAGAGACCCAGTACTTC	CAISEGAGVQETQYF
TRBJ2-7	NA	TRBV16	NA	TGTGCCAGCAGCCTAGAAGGGATCGAGCAGTACTTC	CASSLEGIEQYF
TRBJ2-2	NA	TRBV6-6	NA	TGTGCCAGCAGCCGGACCGATGCCGGGGAGCTGTTTTTT	CASSRTDAGELFF
TRBJ2-5	NA	TRBV29-1	medium-sized	TGCAGCGTGCCGGGGGAAGGGGTAATGGAGACCCAGTACTTC	CSVPGEGVMETQYF
TRBJ1-1	TRBD1	TRBV28	once	TGTGCCAGCAGTTCAGGGGGAGTGGGGATTAACACTGAAGCTTTCTTT	CASSSGGVGINTEAFF
TRBJ1-4	NA	TRBV6-5	NA	TGTGCCAGCAGTTACTCAGGGACCTCTAATGAAAAACTGTTTTTT	CASSYSGTSNEKLFF
TRBJ1-1	TRBD1	TRBV6-6	NA	TGTGCCAGCAGGGTTTGGACAGGGGGAGAGAACACTGAAGCTTTCTTT	CASRVWTGGENTEAFF
TRBJ2-2	NA	TRBV4-3	NA	TGCGCCAGCAGCCTTTACACCCAGCGAGAGACAGGCGCAAACACCGGGGAGCTGTTTTTT	CASSLYTQRETGANTGELFF
TRBJ2-3	NA	TRBV19	NA	TGTGCCAGTAGTATGGGCTCCGGGACTAGCACAGATACGCAGTATTTT	CASSMGSGTSTDTQYF
TRBJ2-2	NA	TRBV5-1	NA	TGCGCCAGCAGCTTTAGGGGTACAACCAACACCGGGGAGCTGTTTTTT	CASSFRGTTNTGELFF